This T cell receptor beta chain was found in a study of T-cell memory formation after mild COVID-19. TCRdb analysed the 5' RACE reads with MiXCR anew, one entry per CDR3 protein. The repertoire holds roughly 600,000 distinct CDR3 sequences, approximately 18% seen once, with 12% in the top ten. The V gene's germline CDR1 is KGHSH and CDR2 LQKENI. J was trimmed by 7 bases and V by 5 bases; bases with no gene match: 13. This CDR3 region has 16 residues. The sequencing sample was made of PBMCs or a T cell subset sorted from them (not recorded which). This chain connects TRBV18 to TRBJ1-4; 7 nucleotides match TRBD1. The receptor was isolated from an adult woman who had mild COVID-19 (a few samples of this study predate the infection). Cell type and time point are not known. The CDR3 here is CASSTYRGGRSEKLFF. The CDR3 nucleotides are TGTGCCAGCTCAACGTATCGAGGGGGCAGGAGTGAAAAACTGTTTTTT. The whole variable domain, filled in from reference TRBV18 and TRBJ1-4, reads NAGVMQNPRHLVRRRGQEARLRCSPMKGHSHVYWYRQLPEEGLKFMVYLQKENIIDESGMPKERFSAEFPKEGPSILRIQQVVRGDSAAYFCASSTYRGGRSEKLFFGSGTQLSVL.